The clone carrying this T cell receptor (beta chain) was seen more than once but under ten times. As yet, its antigen is unknown. This sample was taken from a study of OX40 agonist ivuxolimab in advanced cancers. Turning to the study itself: Mean age 60 years, range roughly 20 to 85; around 80% male. General observations from the study: Antigen specificity remained undetermined for the expanded peripheral T cells.

Libraries were prepared by immunoSEQ multiplex PCR; TCRdb keeps only in-frame clonotypes and omits some of them. This table holds 84,000 or so clones, around nine tenths found once. Per the germline V gene, CDR1 is KGHSH and CDR2 is LQKENI. V was clipped by 2 bases and J by 4 bases; unmatched bases: 3. This CDR3 region has 14 residues. The chain links TRBV18 to TRBJ2-7, with 9 bases that match TRBD1. The receptor was derived from an adult with an advanced solid tumor such as melanoma, head and neck, liver or kidney cancer. Sequenced here: CD4+ or CD8+ T cells sorted from blood, sampled in a trial of the OX40 agonist ivuxolimab. As DNA, the CDR3 is TGTGCCAGCTCACCAACGACAGGGGGGTACGAGCAGTACTTC. It is translated as CASSPTTGGYEQYF.